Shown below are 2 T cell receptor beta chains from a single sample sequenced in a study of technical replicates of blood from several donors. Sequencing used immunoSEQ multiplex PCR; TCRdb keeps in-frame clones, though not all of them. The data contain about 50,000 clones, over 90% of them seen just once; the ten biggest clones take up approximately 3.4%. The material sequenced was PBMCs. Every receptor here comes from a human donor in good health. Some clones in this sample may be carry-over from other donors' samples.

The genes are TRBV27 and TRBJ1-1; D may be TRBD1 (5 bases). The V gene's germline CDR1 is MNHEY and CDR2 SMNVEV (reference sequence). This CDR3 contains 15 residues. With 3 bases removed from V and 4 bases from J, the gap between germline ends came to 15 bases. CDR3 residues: CASSLGGVYSTEAFF. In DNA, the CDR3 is TGTGCCAGCAGTTTGGGAGGGGTATACAGCACTGAAGCTTTCTTT.

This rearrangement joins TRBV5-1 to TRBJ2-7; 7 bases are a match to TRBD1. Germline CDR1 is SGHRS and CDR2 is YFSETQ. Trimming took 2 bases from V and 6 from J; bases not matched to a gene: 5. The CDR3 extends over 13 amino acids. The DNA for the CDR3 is TGCGCCAGCAGCTTCCTCGACAGGGCCGAGCAGTACTTC. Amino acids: CASSFLDRAEQYF.